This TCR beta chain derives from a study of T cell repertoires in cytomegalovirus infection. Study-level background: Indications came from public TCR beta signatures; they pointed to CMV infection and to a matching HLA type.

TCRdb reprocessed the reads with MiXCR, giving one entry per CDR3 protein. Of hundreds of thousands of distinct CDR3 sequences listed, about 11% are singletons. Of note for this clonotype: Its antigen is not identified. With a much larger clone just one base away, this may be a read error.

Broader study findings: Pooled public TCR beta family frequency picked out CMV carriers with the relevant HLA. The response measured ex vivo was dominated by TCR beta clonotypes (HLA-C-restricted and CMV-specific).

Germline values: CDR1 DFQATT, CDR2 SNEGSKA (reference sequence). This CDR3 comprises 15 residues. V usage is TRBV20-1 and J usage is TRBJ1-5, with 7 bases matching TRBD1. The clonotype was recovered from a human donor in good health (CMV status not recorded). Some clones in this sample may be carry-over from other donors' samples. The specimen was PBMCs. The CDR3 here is CNARDNGRGSQPQHF. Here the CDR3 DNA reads TGCAATGCTAGAGATAACGGCAGGGGGAGCCAGCCCCAGCATTTT.